This T cell receptor (beta chain) was documented in a study of molecular identifiers for immune sequencing clone quantification. Study-wide findings and caveats: It was shown that clones above 20 RNA copies held over 97% of effector molecules, but under 1% in naive cells. Jurkat TCR RNA spiked in from one cell (amid more than 850,000 naive cells) was reportedly detectable.

As previously described, bulk TCR libraries were made using listed TCR primers. Using its own MiXCR run on the PCR reads, TCRdb lists one record per CDR3 protein. The table has 85,000 to 100,000 distinct CDR3 sequences, approximately 24% seen once; the top ten hold 0.94%. The CDR3 loop spans 15 amino acids. The germline V gene encodes CDR1 SGHAT and CDR2 FQNNGV. The V segment lost 1 base and the J segment 10 bases; nucleotides outside the gene matches: 7. The naive CD8 libraries originated from between roughly 19,000 and 1,000,000 sorted cells and drew on 10%, 30% or 50% RNA. This clonotype appeared a few times. Antigen specificity is unknown.

The origin of this receptor is a human donor in good health. Some libraries in this study had Jurkat cell RNA spiked in. The chain employs TRBV11-2 and TRBJ1-6; 7 bases match TRBD1. Sequencing used naive CD8+ T cells from blood, with Jurkat cell RNA spiked in. Specified subset: FACS-sorted CD8+CD4-CCR7+CD45RA+ naive T cells. The CDR3 coding sequence is TGTGCCAGCAGCTTAGCGGACAGGACCCGATCACCCCTCCACTTT. Translating it yields CASSLADRTRSPLHF.